This T cell receptor (beta chain) is drawn from a study of identical twins. General study results and limits: The study drew conclusions from cross-sectional statistical analysis, not from following the same donors. Among beta out-of-frame sequences, excess sharing between twins appeared weaker. Low generation probability was overrepresented in out-of-frame alpha sequences shared by twins.

After template switching added a universal primer site, the resulting cDNA carried unique molecular identifiers. Using its own MiXCR run on the 5' RACE reads, TCRdb lists one record per CDR3 protein. This table holds 400,000 to 550,000 distinct CDR3 sequences, about 13% found once. There are a few counts of this clonotype. Its antigen is unknown. Between the trimmed V and J ends, which lost 8 bases and 0 bases, there was a span of 11 bases. Germline assignment: CDR1 SNHLY and CDR2 FYNNEI. This CDR3 contains 13 residues. The sample also formed part of further work on yellow fever vaccine responses in identical twins.

V usage is TRBV2 and J usage is TRBJ2-7; D is unresolved. The source is a woman aged 18-35 years in good health. The source material was CD4+ T cells sorted from blood. For the CDR3, the DNA is TGTGCCAGCCTTAGATACAGCTCCTACGAGCAGTACTTC. Translated, it gives CASLRYSSYEQYF.